A single sample is the source of the 8 T cell receptor beta chains below, sequenced in a study of STAT5B mutations in CD4+ large granular lymphocyte leukemia. Measured with immunoSEQ multiplex PCR; TCRdb has only the in-frame clones, and not every one. The data contain about 30,000 clones, under 80% of them seen just once; the ten biggest clones take up roughly 1.9%. Specimen: CD4+ T cells from blood buffy coats. Every receptor here comes from a human donor in good health.

The chain carries TRBV6-1 and TRBJ2-7; 8 positions agree with TRBD1. Germline CDR1 reads MNHNS; CDR2 reads SASEGT. The CDR3 covers 14 residues. V dropped 6 bases and J dropped 2; count of bases not matched to a gene: 6. CDR3 sequence reads: CASRLGGQAYEQYF. CDR3 DNA: TGTGCCAGCAGGCTGGGGGGACAGGCCTACGAGCAGTACTTC.

The chain uses TRBV7-2 and TRBJ1-4, with a tentative D call TRBD1 (6 bases). The V end lost 2 bases, the J end lost 8 bases, and 15 bases lay between the germline ends. Looked up from germline, CDR1 is SGHTA and CDR2 is FQGNSA. This CDR3 region has 15 residues. CDR3 sequence reads: CASSLSQGGSEKLFF. CDR3 bases: TGTGCCAGCAGCTTAAGTCAAGGGGGGAGCGAAAAACTGTTTTTT.

This clone was counted once. This chain connects TRBV19 to TRBJ1-3, with D possibly TRBD1 on 5 matching bases. V lost 3 bases, J lost 8 bases, and 14 bases lay in between. The CDR3 totals 14 residues. Looked up from germline, CDR1 is LNHDA and CDR2 is SQIVND (reference sequence). CDR3 DNA sequence: TGTGCCAGTAGTATCGGGACGGCTCAGGACACCATATATTTT. Amino acid sequence: CASSIGTAQDTIYF.

A few counts support this clone. V usage is TRBV7-2 and J usage is TRBJ1-5; no reliable D call. V gave up 5 bases and J gave up 9 bases, with 23 bases separating them. The CDR3 is 16 amino acids. CDR1 is SGHTA and CDR2 is FQGNSA in the germline V gene. The CDR3 is CASSPTQLLPVRPQHF. Here the CDR3 DNA reads TGTGCCAGCAGCCCCACCCAATTACTCCCGGTGCGGCCCCAGCATTTT.

This chain uses TRBV7-9 with TRBJ1-1; a weak D match, TRBD1 (6 bases). Trimming shortened V by 6 bases and J by 7 bases, and 18 bases separated the two germline ends. This CDR3 has 14 amino acids. The germline V gene encodes CDR1 SEHNR and CDR2 FQNEAQ (reference sequence). The CDR3 spells CASRLQGSIGEAFF. Written as DNA, the CDR3 is TGTGCCAGCAGACTACAGGGTTCTATAGGTGAAGCTTTCTTT.

The chain combines TRBV30 with TRBJ1-1; D perhaps matches TRBD1 (5 bases). CDR3 size: 13 residues. Trimming removed 3 bases from V and 5 bases from J, with 13 bases in between. From germline, CDR1 is GTSNPN and CDR2 SVGIG (reference sequence). The CDR3 loop is CAWRRQGGTEAFF. DNA of the CDR3: TGTGCCTGGAGGCGGCAGGGCGGGACTGAAGCTTTCTTT.

This chain uses TRBV18 with TRBJ2-5; D unclear. Germline CDR1 and CDR2: KGHSH and LQKENI. Trimming removed 2 bases from V and 2 bases from J, with 9 bases in between. The CDR3 covers 14 residues. This CDR3 is CASSPEGRQETQYF. CDR3 nucleotides: TGTGCCAGCTCACCAGAAGGGCGGCAAGAGACCCAGTACTTC.

The V gene is TRBV7-2, the J gene TRBJ2-3; 9 positions agree with TRBD2. Losses at the gene ends were 6 bases for V and 0 bases for J; bases not matched to a gene: 7. This CDR3 contains 16 residues. Germline V gene lookup returns CDR1 SGHTA and CDR2 FQGNSA. The CDR3 nucleotides read TGTGCCAGCAGTCCTCTAGCGGGACCTAGCACAGATACGCAGTATTTT. It encodes CASSPLAGPSTDTQYF.